This TCR beta chain was recovered during a study of blood T cell repertoires in COVID-19. Overall study: T cells, B-cell-depleted T cells, or PBMCs provided the cDNA or gDNA that served as material.

Per the authors' pipeline: The authors estimated nucleated cell counts from reference gene primer amplification. Assay used: immunoSEQ multiplex PCR; TCRdb lists only in-frame clones, some missing. V and J calls plus clone size are reproduced from that table; the DNA served to infer D and trimming. The sample has roughly 250,000 clones, 83% seen once. Residents of 24 US areas, aged about 18 to 89 years, made up the participants. A case of COVID-19 had been met by exposed participants within 2 weeks before study entry. V dropped 5 bases and J dropped 3; count of bases not matched to a gene: 10. The CDR3 consists of 16 residues. Germline V gene data show CDR1 as LGHNT and CDR2 as FRNRAP.

The sequenced material came from PBMCs or T cells enriched from blood (not recorded which). V and J are TRBV12-5 and TRBJ1-5; TRBD1 agrees at 7 bases. The receptor was isolated from a middle-aged woman who had been exposed to COVID-19. CDR3 in DNA: TGTGCTAGTGGTCGAGACCGGGACAGAGACAATCAGCCCCAGCATTTT. Translated: CASGRDRDRDNQPQHF.